This T cell receptor (beta chain) was observed in a study of metastatic and nonmetastatic thyroid tumors. Study details: It was across blood and tumor or nodule tissue from malignant and benign thyroid patients that repertoires were compared.

In the authors' workflow: The study built a papillary thyroid cancer distant-metastasis classifier from CDR3 differences across clinicopathological groups. TCRdb reprocessed the PCR reads using MiXCR. These V and J calls are TCRdb output, not the study's own analysis. The table includes about 15,000 clones, 32% detected once. Not a single patient had been given any form of treatment at any point before undergoing thyroid surgery. There are many counts of this clone. The junction had 12 bases not matched to a gene; V was cut back by 0 bases and J by 1 base. CDR1 is LGHDT, CDR2 YNNKEL, per germline (reference sequence). This CDR3 has 19 residues.

Sample: tumor tissue. This sequence was found in a female donor with papillary thyroid cancer or a benign thyroid nodule (not recorded which). Some clones in this sample may be carry-over from other donors' samples. V gene TRBV3-1 combines with J gene TRBJ2-4; 7 nucleotides match TRBD2. The CDR3 coding sequence is TGTGCCAGCAGCCAAGAGCCCGCGGGGAGCGGGACTGCCAAAAACATTCAGTACTTC. It codes for CASSQEPAGSGTAKNIQYF.